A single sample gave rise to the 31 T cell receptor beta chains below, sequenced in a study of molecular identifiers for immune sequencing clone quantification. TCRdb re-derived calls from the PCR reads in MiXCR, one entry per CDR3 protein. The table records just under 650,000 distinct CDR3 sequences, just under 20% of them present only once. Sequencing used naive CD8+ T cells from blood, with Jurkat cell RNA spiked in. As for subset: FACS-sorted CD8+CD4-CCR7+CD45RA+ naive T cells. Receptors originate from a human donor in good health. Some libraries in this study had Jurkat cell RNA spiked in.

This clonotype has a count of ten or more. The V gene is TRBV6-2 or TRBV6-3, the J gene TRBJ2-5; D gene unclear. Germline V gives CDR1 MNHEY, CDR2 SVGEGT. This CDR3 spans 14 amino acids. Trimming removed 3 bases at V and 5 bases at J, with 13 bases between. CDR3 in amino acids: CASSYAVLLETQYF. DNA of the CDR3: TGTGCCAGCAGTTATGCGGTTCTTCTGGAGACCCAGTACTTC.

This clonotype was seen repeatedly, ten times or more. The CDR3, as DNA: TGTGCCAGCAGTTTGGGACTAGCGGTCGGGGAGCTGTTTTTT. Translation: CASSLGLAVGELFF. The gene calls are TRBV28 and TRBJ2-2; TRBD2 aligns across 11 bases. After removal of 3 bases from V and 7 bases from J, the junction contained 1 base not matched to a gene. This CDR3 contains 14 residues. CDR1 is MDHEN, CDR2 SYDVKM, per germline.

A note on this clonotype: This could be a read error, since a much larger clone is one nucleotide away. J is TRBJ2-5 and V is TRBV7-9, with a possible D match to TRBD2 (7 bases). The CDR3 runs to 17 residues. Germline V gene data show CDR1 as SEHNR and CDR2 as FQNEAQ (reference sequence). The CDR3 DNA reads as TGTGCCGGCAGCTTAGCGCTAAGCGGGACATTCCAAGAGACCCAGTACTTC. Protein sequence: CAGSLALSGTFQETQYF.

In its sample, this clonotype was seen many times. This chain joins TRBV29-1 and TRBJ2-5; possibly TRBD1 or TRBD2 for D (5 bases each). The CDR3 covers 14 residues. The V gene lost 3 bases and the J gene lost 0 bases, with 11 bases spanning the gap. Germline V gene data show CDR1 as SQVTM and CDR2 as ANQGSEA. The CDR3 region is CSVEGTVYQETQYF. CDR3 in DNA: TGCAGCGTTGAGGGGACGGTGTACCAAGAGACCCAGTACTTC.

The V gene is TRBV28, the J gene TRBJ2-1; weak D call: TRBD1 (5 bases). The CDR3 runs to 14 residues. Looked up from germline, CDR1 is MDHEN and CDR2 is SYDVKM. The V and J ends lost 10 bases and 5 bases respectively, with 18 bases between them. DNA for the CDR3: TGTGCCACCAAAGACAGAGCCAAGGACAATGAGCAGTTCTTC. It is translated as CATKDRAKDNEQFF.

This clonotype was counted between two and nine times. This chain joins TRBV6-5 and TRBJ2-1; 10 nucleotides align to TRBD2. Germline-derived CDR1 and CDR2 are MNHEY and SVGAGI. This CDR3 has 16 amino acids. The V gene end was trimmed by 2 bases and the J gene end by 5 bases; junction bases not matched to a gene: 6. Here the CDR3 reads CASSYGLAGDDNEQFF. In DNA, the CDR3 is TGTGCCAGCAGTTACGGGCTAGCGGGGGACGACAATGAGCAGTTCTTC.

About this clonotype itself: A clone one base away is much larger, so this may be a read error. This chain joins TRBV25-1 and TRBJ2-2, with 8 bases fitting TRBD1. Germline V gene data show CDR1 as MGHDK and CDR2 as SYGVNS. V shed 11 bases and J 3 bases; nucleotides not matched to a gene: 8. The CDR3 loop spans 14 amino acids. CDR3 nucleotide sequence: TGTGCCGGCAAGACAGGGGTTGACACCGGGGAGCTGTTTTTT. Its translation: CAGKTGVDTGELFF.

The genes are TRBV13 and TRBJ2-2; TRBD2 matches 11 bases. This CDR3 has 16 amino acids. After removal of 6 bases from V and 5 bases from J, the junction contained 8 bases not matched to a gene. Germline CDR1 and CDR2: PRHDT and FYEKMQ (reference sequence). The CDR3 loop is CASSILAGVNTGELFF. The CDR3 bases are TGTGCCAGCAGTATACTAGCGGGAGTGAATACCGGGGAGCTGTTTTTT.

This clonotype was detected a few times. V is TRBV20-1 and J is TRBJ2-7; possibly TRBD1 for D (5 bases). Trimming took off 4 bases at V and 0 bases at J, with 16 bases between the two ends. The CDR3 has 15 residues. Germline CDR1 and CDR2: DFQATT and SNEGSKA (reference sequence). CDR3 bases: TGCAGTGCTACCACCCCCGACAGATACTCCTACGAGCAGTACTTC. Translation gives CSATTPDRYSYEQYF.

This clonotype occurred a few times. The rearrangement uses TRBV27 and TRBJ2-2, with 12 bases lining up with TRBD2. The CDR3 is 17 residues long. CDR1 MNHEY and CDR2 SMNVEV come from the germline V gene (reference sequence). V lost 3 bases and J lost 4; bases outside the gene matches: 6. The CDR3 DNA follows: TGTGCCAGCAGTTTCCCAGTACTAGCGGGGGGCACCGGGGAGCTGTTTTTT. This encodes CASSFPVLAGGTGELFF.

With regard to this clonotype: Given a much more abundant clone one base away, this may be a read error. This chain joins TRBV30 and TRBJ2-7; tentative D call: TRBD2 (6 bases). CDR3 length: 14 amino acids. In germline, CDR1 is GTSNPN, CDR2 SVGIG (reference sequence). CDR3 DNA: TGTGCCAGGAGTGAGCTCGGGGGAGCCTACGAGCAGTACTTC. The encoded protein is CARSELGGAYEQYF.

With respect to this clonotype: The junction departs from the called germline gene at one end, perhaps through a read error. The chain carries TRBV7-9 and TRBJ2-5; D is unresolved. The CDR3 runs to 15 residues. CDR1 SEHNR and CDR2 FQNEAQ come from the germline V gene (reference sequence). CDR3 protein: CASSLVLLGKETRYF. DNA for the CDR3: TGTGCCAGCAGCTTAGTACTTTTGGGGAAAGAGACCCGGTACTTC.

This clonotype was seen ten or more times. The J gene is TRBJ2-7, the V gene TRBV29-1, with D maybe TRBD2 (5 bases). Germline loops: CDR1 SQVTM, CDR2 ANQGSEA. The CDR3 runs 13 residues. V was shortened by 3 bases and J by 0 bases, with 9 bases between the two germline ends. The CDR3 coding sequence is TGCAGCGTTGAGGCGGGCAGCTCCTACGAGCAGTACTTC. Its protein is CSVEAGSSYEQYF.

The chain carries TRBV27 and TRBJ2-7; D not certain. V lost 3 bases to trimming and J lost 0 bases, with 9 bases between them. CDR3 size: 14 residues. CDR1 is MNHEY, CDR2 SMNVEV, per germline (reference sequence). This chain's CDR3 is CASSLTLVSYEQYF. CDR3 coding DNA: TGTGCCAGCAGTTTGACACTCGTCTCCTACGAGCAGTACTTC.

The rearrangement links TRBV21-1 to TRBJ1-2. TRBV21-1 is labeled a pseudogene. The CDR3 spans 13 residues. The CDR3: CAGSPRLKISYTF. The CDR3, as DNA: TGTGCCGGCAGCCCTCGATTAAAAATTAGCTACACCTTC.

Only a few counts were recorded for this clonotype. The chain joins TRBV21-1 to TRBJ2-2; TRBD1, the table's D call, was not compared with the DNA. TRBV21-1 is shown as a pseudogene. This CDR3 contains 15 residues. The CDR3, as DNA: TGTGCCAGCAGCAACCCACTGACAGCCACCGGGGAGCTGTTTTTT. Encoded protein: CASSNPLTATGELFF.

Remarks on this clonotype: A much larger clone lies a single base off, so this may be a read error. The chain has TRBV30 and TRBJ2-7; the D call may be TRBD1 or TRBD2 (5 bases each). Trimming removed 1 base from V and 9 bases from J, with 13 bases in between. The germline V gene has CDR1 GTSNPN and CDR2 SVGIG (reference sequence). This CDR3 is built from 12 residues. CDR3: CAWSAWARGQYF. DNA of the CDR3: TGTGCCTGGAGTGCGTGGGCGAGGGGGCAGTACTTC.

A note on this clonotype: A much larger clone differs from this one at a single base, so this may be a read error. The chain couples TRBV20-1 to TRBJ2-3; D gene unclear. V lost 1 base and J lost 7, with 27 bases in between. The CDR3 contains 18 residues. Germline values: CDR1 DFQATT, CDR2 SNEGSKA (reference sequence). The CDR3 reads CSARVYLPDPPIFHTQYF. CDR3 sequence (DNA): TGCAGTGCTAGAGTATACCTACCGGACCCCCCCATCTTTCATACGCAGTATTTT.

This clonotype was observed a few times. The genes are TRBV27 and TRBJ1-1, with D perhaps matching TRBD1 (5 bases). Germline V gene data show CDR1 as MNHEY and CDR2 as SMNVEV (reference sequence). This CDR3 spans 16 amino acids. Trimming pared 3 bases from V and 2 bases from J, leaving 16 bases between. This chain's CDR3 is CASSLHHTGTNTEAFF. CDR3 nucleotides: TGTGCCAGCAGTTTGCACCATACAGGAACAAACACTGAAGCTTTCTTT.

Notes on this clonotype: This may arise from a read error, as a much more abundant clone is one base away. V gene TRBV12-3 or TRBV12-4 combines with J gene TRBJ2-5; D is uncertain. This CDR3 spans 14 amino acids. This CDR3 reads CTSSLGFYQETQYF. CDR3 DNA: TGTACCAGCAGTTTGGGGTTTTACCAAGAGACCCAGTACTTC.

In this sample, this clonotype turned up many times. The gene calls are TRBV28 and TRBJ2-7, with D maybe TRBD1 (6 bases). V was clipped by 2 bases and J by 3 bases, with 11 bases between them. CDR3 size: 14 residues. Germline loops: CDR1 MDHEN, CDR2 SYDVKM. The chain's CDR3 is CASSLLGTSYEQYF. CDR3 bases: TGTGCCAGCAGTTTACTAGGGACAAGCTACGAGCAGTACTTC.

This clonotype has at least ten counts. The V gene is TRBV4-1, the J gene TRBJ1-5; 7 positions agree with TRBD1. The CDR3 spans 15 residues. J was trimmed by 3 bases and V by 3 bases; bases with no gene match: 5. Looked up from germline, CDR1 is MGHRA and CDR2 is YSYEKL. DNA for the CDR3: TGCGCCAGCAGCCACGGACAGGACGACAATCAGCCCCAGCATTTT. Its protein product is CASSHGQDDNQPQHF.

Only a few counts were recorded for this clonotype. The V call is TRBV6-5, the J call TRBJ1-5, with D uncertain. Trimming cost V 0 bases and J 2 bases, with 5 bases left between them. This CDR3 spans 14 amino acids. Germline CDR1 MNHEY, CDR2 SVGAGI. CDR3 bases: TGTGCCAGCAGTTACTCGGTGGGCAATCAGCCCCAGCATTTT. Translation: CASSYSVGNQPQHF.

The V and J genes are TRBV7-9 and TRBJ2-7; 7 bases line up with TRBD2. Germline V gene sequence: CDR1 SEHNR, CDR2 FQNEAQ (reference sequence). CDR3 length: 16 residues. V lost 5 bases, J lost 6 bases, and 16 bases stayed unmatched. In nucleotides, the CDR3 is TGTGCCAGCAGCCCATCTCTGGGGGGGGTGCTCAGCGAGCAGTACTTC. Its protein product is CASSPSLGGVLSEQYF.

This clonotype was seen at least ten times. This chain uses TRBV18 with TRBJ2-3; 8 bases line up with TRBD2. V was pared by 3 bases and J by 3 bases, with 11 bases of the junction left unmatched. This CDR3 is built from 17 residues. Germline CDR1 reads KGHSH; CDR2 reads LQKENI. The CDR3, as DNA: TGTGCCAGCTCACCGCCGCTGGTAGCGGGGAATACAGATACGCAGTATTTT. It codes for CASSPPLVAGNTDTQYF.

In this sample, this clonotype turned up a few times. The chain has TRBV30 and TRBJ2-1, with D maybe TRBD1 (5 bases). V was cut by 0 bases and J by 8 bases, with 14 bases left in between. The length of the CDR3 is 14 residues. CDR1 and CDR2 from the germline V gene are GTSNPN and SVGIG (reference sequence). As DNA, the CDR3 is TGTGCCTGGAGTGTACTTGGGGCAGGCGATGAGCAGTTCTTC. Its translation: CAWSVLGAGDEQFF.

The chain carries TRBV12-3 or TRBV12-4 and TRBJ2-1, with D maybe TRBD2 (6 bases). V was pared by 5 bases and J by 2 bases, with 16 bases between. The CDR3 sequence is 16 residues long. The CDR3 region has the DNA TGTGCCAGCAGTCCCTCCCTAGCGAGGCCCTACAATGAGCAGTTCTTC. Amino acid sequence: CASSPSLARPYNEQFF.

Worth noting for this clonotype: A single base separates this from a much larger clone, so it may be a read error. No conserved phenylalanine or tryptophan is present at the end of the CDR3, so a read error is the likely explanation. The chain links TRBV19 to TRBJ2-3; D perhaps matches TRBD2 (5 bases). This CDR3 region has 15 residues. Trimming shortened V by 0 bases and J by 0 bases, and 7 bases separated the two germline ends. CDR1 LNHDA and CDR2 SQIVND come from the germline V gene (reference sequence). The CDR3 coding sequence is TGTGCCAGTAGTATAGATCCTAGCAGCACAGATACGCAGTATTCT. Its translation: CASSIDPSSTDTQYS.

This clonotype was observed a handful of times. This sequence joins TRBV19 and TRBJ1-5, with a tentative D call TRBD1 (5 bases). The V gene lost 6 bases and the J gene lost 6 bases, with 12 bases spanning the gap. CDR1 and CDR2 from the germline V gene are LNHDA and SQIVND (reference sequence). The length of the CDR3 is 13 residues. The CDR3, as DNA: TGTGCCAGTAGCTGGCAGGGTGGTCAGCCCCAGCATTTT. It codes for CASSWQGGQPQHF. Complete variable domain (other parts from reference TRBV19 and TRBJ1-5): DGGITQSPKYLFRKEGQNVTLSCEQNLNHDAMYWYRQDPGQGLRLIYYSQIVNDFQKGDIAEGYSVSREKKESFPLTVTSAQKNPTAFYLCASSWQGGQPQHFGDGTRLSIL.

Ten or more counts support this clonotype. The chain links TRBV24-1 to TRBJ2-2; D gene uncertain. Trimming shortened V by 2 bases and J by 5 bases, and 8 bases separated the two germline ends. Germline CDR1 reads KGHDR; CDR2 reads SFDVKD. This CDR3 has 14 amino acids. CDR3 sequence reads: CATSDSAATGELFF. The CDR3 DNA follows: TGTGCCACCAGTGATTCGGCGGCGACCGGGGAGCTGTTTTTT.

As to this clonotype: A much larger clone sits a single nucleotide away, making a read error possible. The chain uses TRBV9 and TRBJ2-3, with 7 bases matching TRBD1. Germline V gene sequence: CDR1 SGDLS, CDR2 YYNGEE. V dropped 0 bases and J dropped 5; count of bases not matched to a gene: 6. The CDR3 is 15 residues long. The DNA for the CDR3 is TGTGCCAGCAGCGTAGCGGATCCAGGGGGAGATACGCAGTATTTT. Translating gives CASSVADPGGDTQYF.